This T cell receptor (beta chain) was recorded in a study of blood T cell repertoires in COVID-19. Turning to the study itself: Sample material is recorded as cDNA or gDNA derived from T cells, B-cell-depleted T cells, or PBMCs.

Source study methods: Nucleated cell number was recorded as an estimate derived from reference gene primer amplification. Data came from immunoSEQ multiplex PCR; TCRdb stores just in-frame clones and leaves some out. V, J and clone size reflect that table, while D and trimming were determined from the DNA. The data show 130,000 to 150,000 clones, around 80% seen once. This CDR3 has 11 amino acids. CDR1 is SGDLS, CDR2 YYNGEE, per germline. V was clipped by 7 bases and J by 7 bases, with 11 bases between them. The source is a woman in her sixties or seventies with acute or convalescent COVID-19. The sequenced material came from peripheral blood. This chain connects TRBV9 to TRBJ1-2; no firm D call. For the CDR3, the DNA is TGTGCCAGCTTCGGGGTTTCTGGCTACACCTTC. Translation: CASFGVSGYTF.